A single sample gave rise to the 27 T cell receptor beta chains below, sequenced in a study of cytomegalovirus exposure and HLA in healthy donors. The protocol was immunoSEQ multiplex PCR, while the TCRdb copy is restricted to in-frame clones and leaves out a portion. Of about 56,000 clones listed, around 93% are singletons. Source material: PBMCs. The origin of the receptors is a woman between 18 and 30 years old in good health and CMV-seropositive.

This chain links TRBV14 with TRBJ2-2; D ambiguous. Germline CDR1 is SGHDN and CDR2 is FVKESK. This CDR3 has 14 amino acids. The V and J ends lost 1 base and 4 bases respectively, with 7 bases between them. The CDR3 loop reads CASSQGARTGELFF. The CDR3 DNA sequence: TGTGCCAGCAGCCAAGGGGCTCGCACCGGGGAGCTGTTTTTT.

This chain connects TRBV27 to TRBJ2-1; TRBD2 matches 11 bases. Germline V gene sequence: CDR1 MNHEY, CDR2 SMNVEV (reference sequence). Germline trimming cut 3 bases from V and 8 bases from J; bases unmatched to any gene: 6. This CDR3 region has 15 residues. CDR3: CASSFSGGADDEQFF. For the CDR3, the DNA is TGTGCCAGCAGTTTTAGCGGGGGGGCGGATGATGAGCAGTTCTTC.

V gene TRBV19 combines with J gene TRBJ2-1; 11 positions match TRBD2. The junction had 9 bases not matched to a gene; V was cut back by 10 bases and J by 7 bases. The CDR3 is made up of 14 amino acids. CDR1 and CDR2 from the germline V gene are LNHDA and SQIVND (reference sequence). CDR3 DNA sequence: TGTGCCACAAAACGGACTAGCGGGCGAAATGAGCAGTTCTTC. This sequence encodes CATKRTSGRNEQFF.

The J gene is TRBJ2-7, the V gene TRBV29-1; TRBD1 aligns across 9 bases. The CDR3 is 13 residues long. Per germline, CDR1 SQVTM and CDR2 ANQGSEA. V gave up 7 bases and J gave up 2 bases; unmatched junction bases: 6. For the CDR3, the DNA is TGCAGCGGTTCGGGACAGGGTGCCTACGAGCAGTACTTC. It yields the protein CSGSGQGAYEQYF.

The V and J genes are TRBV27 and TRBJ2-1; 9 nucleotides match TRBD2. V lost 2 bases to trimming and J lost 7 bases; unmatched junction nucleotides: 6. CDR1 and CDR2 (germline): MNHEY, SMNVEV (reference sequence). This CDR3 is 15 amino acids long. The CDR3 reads CASSLGGGGRNEQFF. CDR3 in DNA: TGTGCCAGCAGTTTAGGCGGGGGGGGAAGGAATGAGCAGTTCTTC.

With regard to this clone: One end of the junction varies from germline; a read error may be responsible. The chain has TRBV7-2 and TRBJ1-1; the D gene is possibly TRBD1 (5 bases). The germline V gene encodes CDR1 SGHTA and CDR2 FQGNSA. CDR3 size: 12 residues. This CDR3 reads CASRLGATEAFF. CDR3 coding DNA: TGTGCCAGCAGATTAGGGGCCACTGAAGCTTTCTTT.

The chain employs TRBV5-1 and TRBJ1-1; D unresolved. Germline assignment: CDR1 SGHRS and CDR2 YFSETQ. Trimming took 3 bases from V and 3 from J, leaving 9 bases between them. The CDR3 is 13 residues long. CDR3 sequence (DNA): TGCGCCAGCAGCTCCAGTTCCTACACTGAAGCTTTCTTT. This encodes CASSSSSYTEAFF.

The DNA for the CDR3 is TGTGCCAGCAGCAGACAAATTACAGGGGCGGGGAACTATGGCTACACCTTC. Translated, it gives CASSRQITGAGNYGYTF. V is TRBV21-1 and J is TRBJ1-2; the table's TRBD1 call for D was not verified on the DNA. TRBV21-1 is designated a pseudogene. The CDR3 sequence is 17 residues long.

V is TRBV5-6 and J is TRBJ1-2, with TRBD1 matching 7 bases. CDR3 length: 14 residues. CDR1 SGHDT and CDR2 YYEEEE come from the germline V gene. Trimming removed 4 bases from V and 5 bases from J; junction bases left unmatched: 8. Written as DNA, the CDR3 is TGTGCCAGCAGCGAGAGACAGGGCCGATATGGCTACACCTTC. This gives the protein CASSERQGRYGYTF.

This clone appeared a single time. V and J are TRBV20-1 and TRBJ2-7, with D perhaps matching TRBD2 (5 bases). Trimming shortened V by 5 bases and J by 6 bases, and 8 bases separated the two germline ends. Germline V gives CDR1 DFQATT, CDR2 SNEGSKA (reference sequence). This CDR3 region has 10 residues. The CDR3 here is CSAGEPEQYF. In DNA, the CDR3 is TGCAGTGCTGGGGAGCCCGAGCAGTACTTC.

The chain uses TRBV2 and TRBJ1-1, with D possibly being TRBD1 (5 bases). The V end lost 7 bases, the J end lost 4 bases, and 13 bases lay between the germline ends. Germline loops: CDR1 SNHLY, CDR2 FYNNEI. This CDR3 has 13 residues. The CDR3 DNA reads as TGTGCCAGCACCCGGGGGTATGCCACTGAAGCTTTCTTT. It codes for CASTRGYATEAFF.

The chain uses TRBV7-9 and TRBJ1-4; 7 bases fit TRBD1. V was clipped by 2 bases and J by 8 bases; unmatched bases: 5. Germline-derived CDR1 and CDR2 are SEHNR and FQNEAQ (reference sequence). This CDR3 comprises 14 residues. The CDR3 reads CASSLTQGNEKLFF. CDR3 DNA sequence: TGTGCCAGCAGCTTAACACAGGGGAACGAAAAACTGTTTTTT. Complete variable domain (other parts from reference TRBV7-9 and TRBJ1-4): DTGVSQNPRHKITKRGQNVTFRCDPISEHNRLYWYRQTLGQGPEFLTYFQNEAQLEKSRLLSDRFSAERPKGSFSTLEIQRTEQGDSAMYLCASSLTQGNEKLFFGSGTQLSVL.

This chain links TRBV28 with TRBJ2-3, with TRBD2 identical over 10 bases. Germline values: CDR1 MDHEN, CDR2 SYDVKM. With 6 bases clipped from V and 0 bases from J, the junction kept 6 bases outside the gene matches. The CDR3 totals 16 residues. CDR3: CASRSPSGGSTDTQYF. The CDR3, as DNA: TGTGCCAGCAGGTCCCCTAGCGGGGGTAGCACAGATACGCAGTATTTT.

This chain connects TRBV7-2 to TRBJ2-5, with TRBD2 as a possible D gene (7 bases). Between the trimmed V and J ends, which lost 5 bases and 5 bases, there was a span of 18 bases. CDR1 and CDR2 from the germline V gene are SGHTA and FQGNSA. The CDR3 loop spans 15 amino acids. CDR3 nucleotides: TGTGCCAGCAGCAAACCTCGGGGGGCGTGGGAGACCCAGTACTTC. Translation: CASSKPRGAWETQYF.

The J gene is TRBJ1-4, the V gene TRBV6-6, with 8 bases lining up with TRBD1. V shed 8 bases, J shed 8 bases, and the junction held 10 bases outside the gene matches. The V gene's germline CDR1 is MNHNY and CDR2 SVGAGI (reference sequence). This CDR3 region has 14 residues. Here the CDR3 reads CASAQTGEEEKLFF. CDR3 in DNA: TGTGCCAGCGCCCAGACAGGGGAGGAGGAAAAACTGTTTTTT.

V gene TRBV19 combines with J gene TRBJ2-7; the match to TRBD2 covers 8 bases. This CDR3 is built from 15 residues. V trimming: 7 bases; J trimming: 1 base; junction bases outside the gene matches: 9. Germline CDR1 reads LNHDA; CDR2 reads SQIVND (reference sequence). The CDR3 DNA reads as TGTGCCAGTACTCCCCGGGCGGGGGGATCCTACGAGCAGTACTTC. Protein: CASTPRAGGSYEQYF.

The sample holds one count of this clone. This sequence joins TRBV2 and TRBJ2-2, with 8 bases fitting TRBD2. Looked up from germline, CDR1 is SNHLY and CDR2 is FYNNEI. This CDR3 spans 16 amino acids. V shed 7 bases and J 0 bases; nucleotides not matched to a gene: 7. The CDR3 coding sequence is TGTGCCAGCAAACGGGAGGGCAGCGCGAACACCGGGGAGCTGTTTTTT. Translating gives CASKREGSANTGELFF.

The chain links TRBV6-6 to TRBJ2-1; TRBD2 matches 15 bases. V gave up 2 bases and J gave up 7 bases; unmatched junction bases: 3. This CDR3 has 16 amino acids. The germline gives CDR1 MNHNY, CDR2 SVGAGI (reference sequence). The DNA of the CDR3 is TGTGCCAGCAGTTACGGACTAGCGGGGGGGCCGAATGAGCAGTTCTTC. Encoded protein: CASSYGLAGGPNEQFF.

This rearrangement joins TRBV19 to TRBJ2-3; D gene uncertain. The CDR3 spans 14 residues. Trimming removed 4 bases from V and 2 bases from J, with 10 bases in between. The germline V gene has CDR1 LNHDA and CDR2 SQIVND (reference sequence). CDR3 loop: CASSSGSNTDTQYF. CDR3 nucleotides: TGTGCCAGTAGTAGCGGTTCTAACACAGATACGCAGTATTTT. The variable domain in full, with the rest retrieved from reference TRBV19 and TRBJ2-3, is DGGITQSPKYLFRKEGQNVTLSCEQNLNHDAMYWYRQDPGQGLRLIYYSQIVNDFQKGDIAEGYSVSREKKESFPLTVTSAQKNPTAFYLCASSSGSNTDTQYFGPGTRLTVL.

CDR3 protein: CAISDQDRAGGYTF. The CDR3 DNA follows: TGTGCCATCAGTGACCAGGACAGGGCCGGCGGCTACACCTTC. The chain uses TRBV10-3 and TRBJ1-2; 8 bases match TRBD1. This CDR3 has 14 amino acids. With 3 bases clipped from V and 8 bases from J, the junction kept 8 bases outside the gene matches. The germline V gene has CDR1 ENHRY and CDR2 SYGVKD.

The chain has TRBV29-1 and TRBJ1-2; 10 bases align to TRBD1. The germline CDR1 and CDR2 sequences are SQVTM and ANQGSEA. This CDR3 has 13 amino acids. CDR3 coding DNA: TGCACCGCCGGGACAGGGGATTTCTATGGCTACACCTTC. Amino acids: CTAGTGDFYGYTF.

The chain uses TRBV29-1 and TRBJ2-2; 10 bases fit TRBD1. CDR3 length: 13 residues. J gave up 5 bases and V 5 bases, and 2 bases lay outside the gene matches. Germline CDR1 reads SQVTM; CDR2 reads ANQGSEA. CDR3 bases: TGCAGCGTTCGGACAGGGGGGACCGGGGAGCTGTTTTTT. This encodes CSVRTGGTGELFF.

CDR3 DNA: TGTGCCAGCAGCCCAGGGACAGGGTGGGCCGGGGAGCTGTTTTTT. The encoded protein is CASSPGTGWAGELFF. The rearrangement uses TRBV7-7 and TRBJ2-2; 9 bases are shared with TRBD1. Germline V gene sequence: CDR1 SSHAT, CDR2 FNYEAQ (reference sequence). The CDR3 contains 15 residues. V lost 5 bases, J lost 6 bases, and 7 bases stayed unmatched. The whole variable domain, filled in from reference TRBV7-7 and TRBJ2-2, reads GAGVSQSPRYKVTKRGQDVTLRCDPISSHATLYWYQQALGQGPEFLTYFNYEAQPDKSGLPSDRFSAERPEGSISTLTIQRTEQRDSAMYRCASSPGTGWAGELFFGEGSRLTVL.

The CDR3 is CASSRGEASTGYTF. The CDR3 DNA follows: TGCGCCAGCAGCCGAGGGGAGGCCTCTACAGGCTACACCTTC. The rearrangement joins TRBV5-1 to TRBJ1-2; D may be TRBD1 (5 bases). Trimming stripped 4 bases from V and 8 bases from J, with 18 bases between. The germline V gene encodes CDR1 SGHRS and CDR2 YFSETQ. The CDR3 contains 14 residues.

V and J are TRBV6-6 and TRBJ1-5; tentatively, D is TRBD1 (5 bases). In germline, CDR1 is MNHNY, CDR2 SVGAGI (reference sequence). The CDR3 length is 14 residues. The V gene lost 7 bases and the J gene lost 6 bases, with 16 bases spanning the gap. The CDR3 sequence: CASTTSGGGQPQHF. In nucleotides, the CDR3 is TGTGCCAGCACCACGTCGGGGGGAGGTCAGCCCCAGCATTTT.

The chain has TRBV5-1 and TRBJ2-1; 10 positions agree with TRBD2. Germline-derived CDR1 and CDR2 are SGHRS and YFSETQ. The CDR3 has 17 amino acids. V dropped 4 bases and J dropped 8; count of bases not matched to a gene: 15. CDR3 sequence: CASSAALTSGARDEQFF. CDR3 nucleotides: TGCGCCAGCAGCGCGGCCCTTACTAGCGGGGCTAGGGATGAGCAGTTCTTC.

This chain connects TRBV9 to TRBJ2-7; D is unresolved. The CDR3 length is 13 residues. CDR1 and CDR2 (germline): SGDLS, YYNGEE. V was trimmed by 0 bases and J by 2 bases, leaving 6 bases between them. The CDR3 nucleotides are TGTGCCAGCAGCGTAGACACTACCTACGAGCAGTACTTC. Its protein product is CASSVDTTYEQYF.